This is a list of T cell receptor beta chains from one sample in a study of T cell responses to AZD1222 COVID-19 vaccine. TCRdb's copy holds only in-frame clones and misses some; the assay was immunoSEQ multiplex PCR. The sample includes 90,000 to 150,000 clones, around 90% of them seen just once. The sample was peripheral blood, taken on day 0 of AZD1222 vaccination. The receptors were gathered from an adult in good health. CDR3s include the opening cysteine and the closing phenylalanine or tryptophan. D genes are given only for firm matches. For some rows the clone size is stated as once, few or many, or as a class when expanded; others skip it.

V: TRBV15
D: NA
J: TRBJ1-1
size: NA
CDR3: CATSRDLTGTEAFF
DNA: TGTGCCACCAGCAGAGATCTCACGGGCACTGAAGCTTTCTTT

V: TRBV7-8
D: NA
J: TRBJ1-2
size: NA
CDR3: CASSLVRNYGYTF
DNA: TGTGCCAGCAGCTTAGTCAGGAACTATGGCTACACCTTC

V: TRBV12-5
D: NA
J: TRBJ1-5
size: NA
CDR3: CASGSGVLKDEPQHF
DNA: TGTGCTAGTGGTTCCGGAGTCCTCAAAGATGAGCCCCAGCATTTT

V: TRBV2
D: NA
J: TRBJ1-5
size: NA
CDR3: CASMKFGQKLDQPQHF
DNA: TGTGCCAGCATGAAATTTGGACAGAAACTCGATCAGCCCCAGCATTTT

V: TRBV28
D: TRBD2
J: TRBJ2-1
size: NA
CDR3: CASSPLAGGQPGSYNEQFF
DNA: TGTGCCAGCAGTCCCTTAGCGGGAGGGCAGCCGGGCTCCTACAATGAGCAGTTCTTC

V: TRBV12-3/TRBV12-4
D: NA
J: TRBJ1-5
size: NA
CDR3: CASSFNSNQPQHF
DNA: TGTGCCAGCAGTTTTAATAGCAATCAGCCCCAGCATTTT

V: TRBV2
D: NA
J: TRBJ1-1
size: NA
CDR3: CARAGETEAFF
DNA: TGTGCCAGGGCAGGGGAGACTGAAGCTTTCTTT

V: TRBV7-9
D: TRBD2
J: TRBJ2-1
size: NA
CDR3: CASSLTTSGYNEQFF
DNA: TGTGCCAGCAGCCTCACGACTAGCGGGTACAATGAGCAGTTCTTC

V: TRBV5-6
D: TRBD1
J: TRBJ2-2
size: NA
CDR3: CASSLAGTGLAGELFF
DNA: TGTGCCAGCAGCTTGGCCGGGACAGGGCTCGCCGGGGAGCTGTTTTTT

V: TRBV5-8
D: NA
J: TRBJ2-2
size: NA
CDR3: CASSFPTVLNTGELFF
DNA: TGTGCCAGCAGCTTCCCCACGGTTCTTAACACCGGGGAGCTGTTTTTT

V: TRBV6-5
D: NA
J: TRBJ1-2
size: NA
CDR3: CASSYRSSPHNYGYTF
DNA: TGTGCCAGCAGTTACCGCTCAAGCCCACACAACTATGGCTACACCTTC

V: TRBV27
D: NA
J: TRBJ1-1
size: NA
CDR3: CASTTALSTEAFF
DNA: TGTGCCAGCACCACAGCGCTTAGCACTGAAGCTTTCTTT

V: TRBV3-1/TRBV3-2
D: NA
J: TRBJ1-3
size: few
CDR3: CASSQFGARSGNTIYF
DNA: TGTGCCAGCAGCCAATTCGGGGCGAGGAGTGGAAACACCATATATTTT

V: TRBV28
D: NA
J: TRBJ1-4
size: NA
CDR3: CASSRTATREKLFF
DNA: TGTGCCAGCAGTCGGACAGCTACTAGGGAAAAACTGTTTTTT

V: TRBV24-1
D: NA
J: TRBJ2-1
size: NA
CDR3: CATSDFPSLSSSYNEQFF
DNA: TGTGCCACCAGTGATTTCCCGTCCCTTTCGAGCTCCTACAATGAGCAGTTCTTC

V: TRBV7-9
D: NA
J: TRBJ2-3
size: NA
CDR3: CASSLNSGPTDTQYF
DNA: TGTGCCAGCAGCTTAAATTCAGGGCCCACAGATACGCAGTATTTT

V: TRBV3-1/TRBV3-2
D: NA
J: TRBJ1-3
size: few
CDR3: CASSQKTLTGNTIYF
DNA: TGTGCCAGCAGCCAGAAGACACTGACTGGAAACACCATATATTTT

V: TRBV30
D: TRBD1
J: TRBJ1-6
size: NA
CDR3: CAAGTGLNSPLHF
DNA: TGTGCCGCCGGGACAGGGCTAAATTCACCCCTCCACTTT

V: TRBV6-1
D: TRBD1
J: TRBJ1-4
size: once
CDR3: CASSEFGTGGHATNEKLFF
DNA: TGTGCCAGCAGTGAATTTGGGACAGGGGGCCATGCAACTAATGAAAAACTGTTTTTT

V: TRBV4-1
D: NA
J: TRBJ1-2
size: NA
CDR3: CASSFDSSYYGYTF
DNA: TGCGCCAGCAGCTTCGACAGCTCCTACTATGGCTACACCTTC

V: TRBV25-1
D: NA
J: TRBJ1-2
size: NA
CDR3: CASKGEYGYTF
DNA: TGTGCCAGCAAGGGGGAATATGGCTACACCTTC

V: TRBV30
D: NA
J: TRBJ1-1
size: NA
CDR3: CAWSVGGMSEAFF
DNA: TGTGCCTGGAGTGTAGGGGGGATGTCTGAAGCTTTCTTT

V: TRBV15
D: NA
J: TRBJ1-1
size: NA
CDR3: CATSRDLFPEAFF
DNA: TGTGCCACCAGCAGAGATTTGTTCCCTGAAGCTTTCTTT

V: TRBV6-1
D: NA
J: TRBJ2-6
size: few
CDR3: CASSDGSGANVLTF
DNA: TGTGCCAGCAGTGATGGCTCTGGGGCCAACGTCCTGACTTTC

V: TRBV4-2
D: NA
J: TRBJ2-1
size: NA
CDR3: CASSQEMGPAANEQFF
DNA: TGTGCCAGCAGCCAAGAAATGGGCCCGGCGGCCAATGAGCAGTTCTTC

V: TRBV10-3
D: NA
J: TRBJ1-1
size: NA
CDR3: CAIMLQANTEAFF
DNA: TGTGCCATCATGTTGCAGGCGAACACTGAAGCTTTCTTT

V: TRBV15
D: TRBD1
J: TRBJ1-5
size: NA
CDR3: CATSRETGYSNQPQHF
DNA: TGTGCCACCAGCAGAGAGACAGGGTATAGCAATCAGCCCCAGCATTTT

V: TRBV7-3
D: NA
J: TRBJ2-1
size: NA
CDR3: CASSFGPGEQFF
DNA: TGTGCCAGCAGCTTTGGACCGGGGGAGCAGTTCTTC

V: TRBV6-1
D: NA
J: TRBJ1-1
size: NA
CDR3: CASSEVQKNTEAFF
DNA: TGTGCCAGCAGTGAAGTGCAGAAGAACACTGAAGCTTTCTTT

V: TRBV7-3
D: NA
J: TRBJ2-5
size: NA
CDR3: CASSPWGRGSQETQYF
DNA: TGTGCCAGCAGCCCATGGGGCAGGGGAAGCCAAGAGACCCAGTACTTC

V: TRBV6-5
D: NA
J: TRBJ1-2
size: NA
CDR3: CAAGGNYGYTF
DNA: TGTGCCGCGGGGGGGAACTATGGCTACACCTTC

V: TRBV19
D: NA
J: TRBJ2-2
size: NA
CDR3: CASSPRGSRSGELFF
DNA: TGTGCCAGTAGCCCCCGGGGGTCGCGGAGCGGGGAGCTGTTTTTT

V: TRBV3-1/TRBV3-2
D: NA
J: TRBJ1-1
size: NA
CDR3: CASSQIWGTEAFF
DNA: TGTGCCAGCAGCCAAATATGGGGGACTGAAGCTTTCTTT

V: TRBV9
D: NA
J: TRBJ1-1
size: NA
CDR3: CASSVTGRRSTEAFF
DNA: TGTGCCAGCAGCGTAACGGGGCGACGTAGCACTGAAGCTTTCTTT

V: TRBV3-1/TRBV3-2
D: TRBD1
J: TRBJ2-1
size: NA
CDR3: CASRKQGALYNEQFF
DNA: TGTGCCAGCAGGAAACAGGGGGCGCTCTACAATGAGCAGTTCTTC

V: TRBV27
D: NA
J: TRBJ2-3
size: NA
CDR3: CASSSVDTDTQYF
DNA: TGTGCCAGCAGTTCCGTCGACACAGATACGCAGTATTTT

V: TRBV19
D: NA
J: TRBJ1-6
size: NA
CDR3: CASSRETGSPLHF
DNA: TGTGCCAGTAGTCGGGAGACGGGCTCACCCCTCCACTTT

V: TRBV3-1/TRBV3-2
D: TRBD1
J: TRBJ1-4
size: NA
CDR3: CASRRQGAREKLFF
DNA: TGTGCCAGCAGACGTCAGGGGGCGCGGGAAAAACTGTTTTTT

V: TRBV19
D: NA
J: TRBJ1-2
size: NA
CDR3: CASSRDGANYGYTF
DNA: TGTGCCAGTAGCCGGGACGGAGCTAACTATGGCTACACCTTC

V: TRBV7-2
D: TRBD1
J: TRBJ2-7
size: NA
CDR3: CASSLDRGRNYEQYF
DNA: TGTGCCAGCAGCTTAGACAGGGGGCGCAACTACGAGCAGTACTTC

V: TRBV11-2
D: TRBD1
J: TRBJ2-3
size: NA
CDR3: CASSKRQGPHTQYF
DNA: TGTGCCAGCAGCAAACGACAGGGCCCCCATACGCAGTATTTT

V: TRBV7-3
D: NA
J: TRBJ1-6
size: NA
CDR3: CASSSSVNSPLHF
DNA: TGTGCCAGCAGCTCTTCCGTGAATTCACCCCTCCACTTT

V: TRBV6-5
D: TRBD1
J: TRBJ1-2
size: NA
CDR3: CASSYKTGGHGYTF
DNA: TGTGCCAGCAGTTACAAGACAGGGGGTCATGGCTACACCTTC

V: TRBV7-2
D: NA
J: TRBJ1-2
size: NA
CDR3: CASSLRDRDGYTF
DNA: TGTGCCAGCAGCTTACGGGACCGAGATGGCTACACCTTC

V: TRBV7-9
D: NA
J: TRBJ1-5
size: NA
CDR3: CASSDGLPRDQPQHF
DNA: TGTGCCAGCAGCGACGGCCTTCCAAGGGATCAGCCCCAGCATTTT

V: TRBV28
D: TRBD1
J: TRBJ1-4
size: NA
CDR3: CASSTGQLNEKLFF
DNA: TGTGCCAGCAGTACGGGACAGCTCAATGAAAAACTGTTTTTT

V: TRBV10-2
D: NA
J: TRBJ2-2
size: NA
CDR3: CASSVSGRQGGELFF
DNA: TGCGCCAGCAGTGTTTCGGGGAGGCAGGGCGGGGAGCTGTTTTTT

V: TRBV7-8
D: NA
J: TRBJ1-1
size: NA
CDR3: CASSLSGTNTEAFF
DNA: TGTGCCAGCAGCTTATCCGGGACGAACACTGAAGCTTTCTTT

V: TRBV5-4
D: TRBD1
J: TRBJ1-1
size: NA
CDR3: CASSRTGPEAFF
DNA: TGTGCCAGCAGCCGGACAGGTCCTGAAGCTTTCTTT

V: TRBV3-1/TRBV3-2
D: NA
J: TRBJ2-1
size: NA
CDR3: CASSPRDNEQFF
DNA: TGTGCCAGCAGCCCGCGGGACAATGAGCAGTTCTTC

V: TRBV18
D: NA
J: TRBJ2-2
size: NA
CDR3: CASSPSSPNTGELFF
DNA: TGTGCCAGCTCACCCTCCAGCCCGAACACCGGGGAGCTGTTTTTT

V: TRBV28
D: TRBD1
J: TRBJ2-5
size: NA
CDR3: CASSWDRAQETQYF
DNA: TGTGCCAGCAGCTGGGACAGGGCACAAGAGACCCAGTACTTC

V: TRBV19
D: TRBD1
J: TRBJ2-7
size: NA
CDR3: CASSITGGVSSEQYF
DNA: TGTGCCAGTAGTATCACAGGGGGAGTATCTAGCGAGCAGTACTTC

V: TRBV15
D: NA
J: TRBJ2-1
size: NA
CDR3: CATSREGFQGGSYNEQFF
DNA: TGTGCCACCAGCAGAGAGGGTTTTCAGGGAGGCTCCTACAATGAGCAGTTCTTC

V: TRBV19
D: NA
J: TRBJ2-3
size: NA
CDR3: CASTSRGSLGGQYF
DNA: TGTGCCAGTACCTCACGGGGCTCCCTAGGGGGGCAGTATTTT

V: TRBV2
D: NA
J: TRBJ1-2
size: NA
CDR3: CASSEPGRDYGYTF
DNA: TGTGCCAGCAGTGAACCAGGGAGGGACTATGGCTACACCTTC

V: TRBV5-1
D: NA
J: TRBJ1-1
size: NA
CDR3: CASSGGTIRNTEAFF
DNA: TGCGCCAGCAGCGGAGGAACCATCAGGAACACTGAAGCTTTCTTT